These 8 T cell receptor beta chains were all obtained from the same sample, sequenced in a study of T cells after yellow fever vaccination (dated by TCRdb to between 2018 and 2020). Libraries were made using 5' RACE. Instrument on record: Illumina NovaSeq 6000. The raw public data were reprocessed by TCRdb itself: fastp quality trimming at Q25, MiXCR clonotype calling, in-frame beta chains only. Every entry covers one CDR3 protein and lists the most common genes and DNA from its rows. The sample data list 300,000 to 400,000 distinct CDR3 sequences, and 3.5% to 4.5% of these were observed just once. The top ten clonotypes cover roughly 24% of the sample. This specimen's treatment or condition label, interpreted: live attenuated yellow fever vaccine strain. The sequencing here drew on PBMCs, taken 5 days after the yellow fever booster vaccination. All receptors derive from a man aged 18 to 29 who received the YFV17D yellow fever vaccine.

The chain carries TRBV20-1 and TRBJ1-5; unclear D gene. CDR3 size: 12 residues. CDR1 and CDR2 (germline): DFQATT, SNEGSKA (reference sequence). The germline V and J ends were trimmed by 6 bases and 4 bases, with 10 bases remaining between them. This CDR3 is CSAGGGNQPQHF. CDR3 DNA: TGCAGTGCAGGAGGCGGAAATCAGCCCCAGCATTTT.

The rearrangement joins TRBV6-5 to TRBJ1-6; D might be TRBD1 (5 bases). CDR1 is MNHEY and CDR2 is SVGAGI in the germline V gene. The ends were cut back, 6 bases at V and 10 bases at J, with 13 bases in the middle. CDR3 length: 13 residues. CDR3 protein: CASRSSGGSPLHF. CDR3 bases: TGTGCCAGCAGGTCGAGCGGGGGGTCACCCCTCCACTTT.

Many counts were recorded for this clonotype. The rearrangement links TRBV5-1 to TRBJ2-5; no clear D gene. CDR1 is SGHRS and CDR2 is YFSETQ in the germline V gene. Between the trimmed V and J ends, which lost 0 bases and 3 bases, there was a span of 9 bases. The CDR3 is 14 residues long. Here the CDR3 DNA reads TGCGCCAGCAGCTTGGTGGCAAGTAAAGAGACCCAGTACTTC. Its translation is CASSLVASKETQYF.

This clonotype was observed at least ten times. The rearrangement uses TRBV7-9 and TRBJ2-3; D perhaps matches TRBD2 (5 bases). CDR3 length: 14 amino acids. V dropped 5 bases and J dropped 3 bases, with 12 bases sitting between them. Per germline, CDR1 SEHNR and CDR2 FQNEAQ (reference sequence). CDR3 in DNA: TGTGCCAGCAGCCCCGGGGTAGTGACAGATACGCAGTATTTT. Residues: CASSPGVVTDTQYF.

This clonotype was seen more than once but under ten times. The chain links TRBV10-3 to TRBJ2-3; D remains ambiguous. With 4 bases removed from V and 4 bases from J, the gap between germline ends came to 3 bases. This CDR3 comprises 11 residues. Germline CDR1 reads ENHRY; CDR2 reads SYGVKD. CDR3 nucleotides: TGTGCCATCAGTGGCTCAGATACGCAGTATTTT. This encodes CAISGSDTQYF.

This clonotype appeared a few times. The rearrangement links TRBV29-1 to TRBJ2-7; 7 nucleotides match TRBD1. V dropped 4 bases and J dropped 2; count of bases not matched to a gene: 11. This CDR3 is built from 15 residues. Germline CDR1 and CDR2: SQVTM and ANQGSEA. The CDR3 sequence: CSVAQRLGQPYEQYF. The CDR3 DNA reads TGCAGCGTTGCTCAACGTCTGGGACAGCCCTACGAGCAGTACTTC.

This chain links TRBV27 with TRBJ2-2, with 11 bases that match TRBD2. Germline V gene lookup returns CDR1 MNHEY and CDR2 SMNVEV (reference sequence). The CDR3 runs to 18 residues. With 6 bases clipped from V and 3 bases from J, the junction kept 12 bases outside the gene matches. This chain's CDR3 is CASSYLSLAGGDTGELFF. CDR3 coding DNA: TGTGCCAGCAGCTATTTATCTCTAGCGGGGGGCGACACCGGGGAGCTGTTTTTT.

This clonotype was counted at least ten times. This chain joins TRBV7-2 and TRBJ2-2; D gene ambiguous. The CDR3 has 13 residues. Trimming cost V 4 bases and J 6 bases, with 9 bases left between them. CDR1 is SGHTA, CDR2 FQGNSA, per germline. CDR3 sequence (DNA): TGTGCCAGCAGCTCCCGGTGGGCCGGGGAGCTGTTTTTT. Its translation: CASSSRWAGELFF.